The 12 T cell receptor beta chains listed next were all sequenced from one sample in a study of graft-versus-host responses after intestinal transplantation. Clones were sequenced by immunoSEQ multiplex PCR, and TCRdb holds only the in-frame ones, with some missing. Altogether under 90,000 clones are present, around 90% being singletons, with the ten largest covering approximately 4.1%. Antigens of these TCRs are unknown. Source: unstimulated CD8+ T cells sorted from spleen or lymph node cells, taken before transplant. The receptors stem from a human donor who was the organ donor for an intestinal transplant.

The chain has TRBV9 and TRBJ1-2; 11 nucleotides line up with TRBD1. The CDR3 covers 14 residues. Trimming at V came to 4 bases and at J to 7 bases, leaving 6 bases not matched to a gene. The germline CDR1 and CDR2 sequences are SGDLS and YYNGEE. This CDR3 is CASSPGQGASGYTF. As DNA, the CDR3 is TGTGCCAGCAGCCCAGGACAGGGGGCATCTGGCTACACCTTC.

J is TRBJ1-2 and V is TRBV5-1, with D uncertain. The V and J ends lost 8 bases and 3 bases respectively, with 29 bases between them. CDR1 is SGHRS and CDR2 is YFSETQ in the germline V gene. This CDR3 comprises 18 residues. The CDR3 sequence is CASPPVFSTIIQYYGYTF. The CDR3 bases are TGCGCCAGTCCACCTGTCTTCTCCACAATCATCCAATACTATGGCTACACCTTC. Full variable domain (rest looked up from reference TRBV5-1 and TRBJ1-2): KAGVTQTPRYLIKTRGQQVTLSCSPISGHRSVSWYQQTPGQGLQFLFEYFSETQRNKGNFPGRFSGRQFSNSRSEMNVSTLELGDSALYLCASPPVFSTIIQYYGYTFGSGTRLTVV.

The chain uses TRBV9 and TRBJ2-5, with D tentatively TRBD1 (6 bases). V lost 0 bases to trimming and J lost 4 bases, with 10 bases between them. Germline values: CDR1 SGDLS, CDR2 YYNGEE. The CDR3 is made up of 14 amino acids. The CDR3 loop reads CASSVDGGPETQYF. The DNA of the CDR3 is TGTGCCAGCAGCGTAGATGGGGGCCCAGAGACCCAGTACTTC.

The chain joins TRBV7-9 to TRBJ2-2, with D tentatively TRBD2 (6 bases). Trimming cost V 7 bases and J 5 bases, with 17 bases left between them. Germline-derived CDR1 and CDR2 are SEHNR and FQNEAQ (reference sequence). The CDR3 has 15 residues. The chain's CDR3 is CASIESGTWTGELFF. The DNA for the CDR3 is TGTGCCAGCATCGAGAGTGGGACTTGGACCGGGGAGCTGTTTTTT.

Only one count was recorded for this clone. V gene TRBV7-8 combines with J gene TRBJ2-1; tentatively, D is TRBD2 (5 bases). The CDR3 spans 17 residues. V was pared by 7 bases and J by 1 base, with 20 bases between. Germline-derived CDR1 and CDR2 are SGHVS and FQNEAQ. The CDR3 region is CASTNFIGEQSYNEQFF. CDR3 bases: TGTGCCAGCACCAATTTTATCGGGGAGCAGTCCTACAATGAGCAGTTCTTC.

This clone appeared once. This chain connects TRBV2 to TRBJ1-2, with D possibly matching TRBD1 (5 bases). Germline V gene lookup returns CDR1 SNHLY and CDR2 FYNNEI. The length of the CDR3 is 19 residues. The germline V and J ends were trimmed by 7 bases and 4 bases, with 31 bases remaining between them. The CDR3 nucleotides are TGTGCCAGCACCCCCGTCCTAGACAGCCGTACCAATTCCATCTATGGCTACACCTTC. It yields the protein CASTPVLDSRTNSIYGYTF.

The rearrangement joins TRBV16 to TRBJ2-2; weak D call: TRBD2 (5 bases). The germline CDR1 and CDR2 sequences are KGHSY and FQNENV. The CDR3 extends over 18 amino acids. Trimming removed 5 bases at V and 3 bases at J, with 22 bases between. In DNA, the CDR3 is TGTGCCAGCAGCTACGGGAATCGGCGCTCTCCGGACACCGGGGAGCTGTTTTTT. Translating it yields CASSYGNRRSPDTGELFF.

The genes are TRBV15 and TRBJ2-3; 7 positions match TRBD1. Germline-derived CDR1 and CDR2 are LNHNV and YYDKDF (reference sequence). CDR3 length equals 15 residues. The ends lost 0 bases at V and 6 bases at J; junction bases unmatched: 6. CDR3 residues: CATSREPDRMDTQYF. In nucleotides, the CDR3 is TGTGCCACCAGCAGAGAGCCGGACAGGATGGATACGCAGTATTTT.

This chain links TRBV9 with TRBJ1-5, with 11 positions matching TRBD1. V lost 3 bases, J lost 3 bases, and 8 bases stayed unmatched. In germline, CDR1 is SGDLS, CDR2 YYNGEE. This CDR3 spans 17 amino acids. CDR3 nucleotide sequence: TGTGCCAGCAGCGCGACGGGACAGGGGGAGACCAATCAGCCCCAGCATTTT. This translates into CASSATGQGETNQPQHF.

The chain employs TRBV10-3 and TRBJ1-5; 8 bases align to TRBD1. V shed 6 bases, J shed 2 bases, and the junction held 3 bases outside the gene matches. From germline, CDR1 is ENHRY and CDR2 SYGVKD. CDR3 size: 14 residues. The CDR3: CAIRATGGNQPQHF. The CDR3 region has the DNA TGTGCCATCAGAGCGACAGGGGGCAATCAGCCCCAGCATTTT.

CDR3 DNA sequence: TGTGCCAGCAGTGATTGGGCAGACCCTGAAGCTTTCTTT. The encoded protein is CASSDWADPEAFF. The chain employs TRBV25-1 and TRBJ1-1; the D is unclear. Germline lookup yields CDR1 MGHDK and CDR2 SYGVNS. This CDR3 has 13 amino acids. Trimming removed 3 bases from V and 6 bases from J, with 11 bases in between.

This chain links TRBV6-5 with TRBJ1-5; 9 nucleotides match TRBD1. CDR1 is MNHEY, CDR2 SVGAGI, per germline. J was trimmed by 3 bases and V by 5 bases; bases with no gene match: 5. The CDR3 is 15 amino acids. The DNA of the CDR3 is TGTGCCAGCAGTAAGACAGGGGGTTACAATCAGCCCCAGCATTTT. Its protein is CASSKTGGYNQPQHF.